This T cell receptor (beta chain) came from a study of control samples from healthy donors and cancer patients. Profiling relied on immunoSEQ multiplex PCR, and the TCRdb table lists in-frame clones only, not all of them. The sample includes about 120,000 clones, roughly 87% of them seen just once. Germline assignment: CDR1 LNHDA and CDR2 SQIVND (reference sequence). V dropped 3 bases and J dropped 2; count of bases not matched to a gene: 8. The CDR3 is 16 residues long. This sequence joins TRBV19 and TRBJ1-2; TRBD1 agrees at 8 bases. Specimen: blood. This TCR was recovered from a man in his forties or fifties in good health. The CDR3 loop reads CASSMSRDRTNYGYTF. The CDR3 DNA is TGTGCCAGTAGTATGTCCCGGGACAGGACCAACTATGGCTACACCTTC.